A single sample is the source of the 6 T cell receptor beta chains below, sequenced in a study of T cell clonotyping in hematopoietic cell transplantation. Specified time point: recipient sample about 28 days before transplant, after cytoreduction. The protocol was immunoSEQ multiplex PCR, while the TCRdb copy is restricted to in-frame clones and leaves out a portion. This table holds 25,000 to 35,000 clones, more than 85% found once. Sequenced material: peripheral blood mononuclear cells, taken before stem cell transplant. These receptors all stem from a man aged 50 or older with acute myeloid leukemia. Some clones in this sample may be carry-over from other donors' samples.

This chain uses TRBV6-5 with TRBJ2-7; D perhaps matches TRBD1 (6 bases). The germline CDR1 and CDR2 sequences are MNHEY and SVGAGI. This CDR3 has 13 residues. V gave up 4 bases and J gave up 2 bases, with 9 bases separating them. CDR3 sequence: CASSFGQTYEQYF. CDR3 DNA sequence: TGTGCCAGCAGTTTCGGACAGACCTACGAGCAGTACTTC.

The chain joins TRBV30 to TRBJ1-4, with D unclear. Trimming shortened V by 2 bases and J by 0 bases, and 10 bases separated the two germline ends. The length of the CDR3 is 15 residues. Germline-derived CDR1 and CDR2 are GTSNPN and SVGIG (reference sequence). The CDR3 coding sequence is TGTGCCTGGAGTTCGTACAGTTCAACTAATGAAAAACTGTTTTTT. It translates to CAWSSYSSTNEKLFF.

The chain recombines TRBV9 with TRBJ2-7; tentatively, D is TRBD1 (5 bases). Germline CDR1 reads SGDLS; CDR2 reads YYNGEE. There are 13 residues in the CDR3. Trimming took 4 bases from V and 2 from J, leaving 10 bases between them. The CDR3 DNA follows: TGTGCCAGCAGCCCTGACAGCACCTACGAGCAGTACTTC. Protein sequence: CASSPDSTYEQYF.

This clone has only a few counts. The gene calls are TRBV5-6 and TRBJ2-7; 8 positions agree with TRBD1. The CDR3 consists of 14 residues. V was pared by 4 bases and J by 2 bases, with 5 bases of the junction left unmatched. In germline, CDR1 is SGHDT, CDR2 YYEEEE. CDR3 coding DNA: TGTGCCAGCAGCACCGGGACAGGCACCTACGAGCAGTACTTC. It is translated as CASSTGTGTYEQYF.

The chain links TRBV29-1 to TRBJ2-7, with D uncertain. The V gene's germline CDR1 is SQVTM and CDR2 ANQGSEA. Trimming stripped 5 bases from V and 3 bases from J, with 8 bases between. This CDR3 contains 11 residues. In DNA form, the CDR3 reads TGCAGCGTTAGTGCTCACTACGAGCAGTACTTC. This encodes CSVSAHYEQYF.

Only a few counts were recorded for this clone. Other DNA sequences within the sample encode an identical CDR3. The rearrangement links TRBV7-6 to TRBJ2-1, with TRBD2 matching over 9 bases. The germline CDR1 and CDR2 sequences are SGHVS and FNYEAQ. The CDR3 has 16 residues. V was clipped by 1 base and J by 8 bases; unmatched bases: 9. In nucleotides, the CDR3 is TGTGCCAGCAGCTTAGGAGGCGGGAGGGCCCTCGATGAGCAGTTCTTC. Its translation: CASSLGGGRALDEQFF.